The entry below gives a single TCR beta chain sequence along with its context. The data belong to a study of sequential checkpoint blockade in melanoma. Whole-study context: Arm A got nivolumab then ipilimumab; arm B the reverse, 1:1.

The sample's treatment: randomized to nivolumab then ipilimumab (arm A) or the reverse (arm B). Live CD3+CD8+ CD19− CD56− cells were sorted from PBMCs. This CDR3 has 14 residues. Germline V gene data show CDR1 as MNHNS and CDR2 as SASEGT. J gave up 2 bases and V 6 bases, and 6 bases lay outside the gene matches. Repertoires were generated with immunoSEQ multiplex PCR, while TCRdb's copy carries only in-frame clones and drops some. The sample includes 25,000 to 30,000 clones, more than 60% of them seen just once. The chain couples TRBV6-1 to TRBJ2-7; 8 bases agree with TRBD2. This TCR came from a human donor with melanoma. The specimen was CD8+ T cells sorted from blood (inferred from file names), collected from a patient given nivolumab and ipilimumab in sequence. CDR3 in DNA: TGTGCCAGCAGGAAACTAGCGGCTACCTACGAGCAGTACTTC. Its translation is CASRKLAATYEQYF.